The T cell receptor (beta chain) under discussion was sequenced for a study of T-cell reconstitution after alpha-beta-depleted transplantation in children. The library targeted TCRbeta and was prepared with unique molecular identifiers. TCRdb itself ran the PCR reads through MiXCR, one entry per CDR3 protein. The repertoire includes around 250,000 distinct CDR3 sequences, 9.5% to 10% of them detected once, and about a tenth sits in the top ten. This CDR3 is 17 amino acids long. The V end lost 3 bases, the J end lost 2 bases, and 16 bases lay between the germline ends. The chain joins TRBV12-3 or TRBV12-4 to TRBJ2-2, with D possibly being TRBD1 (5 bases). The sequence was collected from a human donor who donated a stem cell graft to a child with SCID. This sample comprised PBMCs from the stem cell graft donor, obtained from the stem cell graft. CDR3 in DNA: TGTGCCAGCAGTTTTGTAGAGTACAGGCGAAACACCGGGGAGCTGTTTTTT. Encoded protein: CASSFVEYRRNTGELFF.